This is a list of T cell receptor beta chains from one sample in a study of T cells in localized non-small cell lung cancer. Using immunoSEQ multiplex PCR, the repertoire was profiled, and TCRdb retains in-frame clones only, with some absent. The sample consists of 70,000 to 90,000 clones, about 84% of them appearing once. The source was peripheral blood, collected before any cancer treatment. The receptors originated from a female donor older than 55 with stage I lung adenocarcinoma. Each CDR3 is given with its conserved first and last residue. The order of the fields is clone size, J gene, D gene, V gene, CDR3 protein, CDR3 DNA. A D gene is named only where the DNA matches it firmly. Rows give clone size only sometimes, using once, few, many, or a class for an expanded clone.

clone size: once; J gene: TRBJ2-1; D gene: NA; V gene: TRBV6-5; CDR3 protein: CASGSGADYNEQFF; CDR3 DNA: TGTGCCAGCGGGTCTGGGGCGGACTACAATGAGCAGTTCTTC
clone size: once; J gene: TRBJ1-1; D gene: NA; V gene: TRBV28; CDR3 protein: CASRGMGQTNTEAFF; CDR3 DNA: TGTGCCAGCAGGGGTATGGGACAAACGAACACTGAAGCTTTCTTT
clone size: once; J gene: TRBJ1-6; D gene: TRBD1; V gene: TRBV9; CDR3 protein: CASSVAGTGGSPLHF; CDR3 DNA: TGTGCCAGCAGCGTAGCCGGGACAGGGGGTTCACCCCTCCACTTT
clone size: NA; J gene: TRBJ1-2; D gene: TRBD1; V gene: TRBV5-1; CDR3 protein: CASSPTGTGHYGYTF; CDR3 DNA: TGCGCCAGCAGCCCGACCGGGACAGGGCACTATGGCTACACCTTC
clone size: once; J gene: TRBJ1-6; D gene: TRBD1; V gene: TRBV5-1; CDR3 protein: CASSLPRGLNSPLHF; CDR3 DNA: TGCGCCAGCAGCTTACCCAGGGGGCTTAATTCACCCCTCCACTTT
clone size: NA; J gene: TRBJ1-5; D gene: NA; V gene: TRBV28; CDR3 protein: CASRTDTLNQPQHF; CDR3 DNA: TGTGCCAGCAGAACCGACACGTTGAATCAGCCCCAGCATTTT
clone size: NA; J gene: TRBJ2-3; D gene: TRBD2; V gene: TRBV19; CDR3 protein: CASTPTPPAGDSDTQYF; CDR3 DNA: TGTGCCAGTACCCCAACCCCCCCAGCGGGAGACTCAGATACGCAGTATTTT
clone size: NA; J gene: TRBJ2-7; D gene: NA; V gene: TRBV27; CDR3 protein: CASSLGSAYEQYF; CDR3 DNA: TGTGCCAGCAGTTTGGGCAGCGCCTACGAGCAGTACTTC
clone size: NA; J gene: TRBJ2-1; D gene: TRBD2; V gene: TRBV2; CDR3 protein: CASSEVAGGSEQFF; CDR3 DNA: TGTGCCAGCAGTGAAGTAGCGGGAGGGAGTGAGCAGTTCTTC
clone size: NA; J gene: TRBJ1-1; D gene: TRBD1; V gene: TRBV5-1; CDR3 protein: CASIPHSGTALNTEAFF; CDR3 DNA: TGCGCCAGCATTCCCCATTCAGGGACAGCTTTGAACACTGAAGCTTTCTTT
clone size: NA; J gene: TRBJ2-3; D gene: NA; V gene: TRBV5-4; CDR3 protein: CASSRDWIVTDTQYF; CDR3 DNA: TGTGCCAGCAGCCGCGACTGGATAGTCACAGATACGCAGTATTTT
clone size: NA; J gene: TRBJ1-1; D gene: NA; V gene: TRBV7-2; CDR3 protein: CASSLDVDTEAFF; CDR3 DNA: TGTGCCAGCAGCTTAGATGTGGACACTGAAGCTTTCTTT
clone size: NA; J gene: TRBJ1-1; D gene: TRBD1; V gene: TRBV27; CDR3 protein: CASGYQGAGTEAFF; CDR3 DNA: TGTGCCAGCGGTTACCAGGGGGCAGGGACTGAAGCTTTCTTT
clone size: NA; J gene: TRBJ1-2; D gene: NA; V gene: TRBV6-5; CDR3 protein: CASSYSIRADGYTF; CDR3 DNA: TGTGCCAGCAGTTACTCGATCAGGGCGGATGGCTACACCTTC
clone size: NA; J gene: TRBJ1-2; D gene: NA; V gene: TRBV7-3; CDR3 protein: CASSLTGSNYGYTF; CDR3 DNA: TGTGCCAGCAGCTTAACGGGCAGCAACTATGGCTACACCTTC
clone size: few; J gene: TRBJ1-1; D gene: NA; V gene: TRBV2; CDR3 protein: CASSELIEAFF; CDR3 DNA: TGTGCCAGCAGTGAACTTATCGAAGCTTTCTTT
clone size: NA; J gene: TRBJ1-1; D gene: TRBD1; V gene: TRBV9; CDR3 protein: CASSDPPGQGDTEAFF; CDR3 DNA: TGTGCCAGCAGCGATCCGCCGGGACAGGGAGACACTGAAGCTTTCTTT
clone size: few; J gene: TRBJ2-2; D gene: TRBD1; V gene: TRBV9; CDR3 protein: CASSEGTGAPGELFF; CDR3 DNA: TGTGCCAGCAGCGAAGGGACAGGGGCCCCCGGGGAGCTGTTTTTT
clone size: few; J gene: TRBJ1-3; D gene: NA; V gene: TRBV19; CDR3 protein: CASSTAGGNTIYF; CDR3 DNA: TGTGCCAGTAGTACGGCAGGAGGGAACACCATATATTTT
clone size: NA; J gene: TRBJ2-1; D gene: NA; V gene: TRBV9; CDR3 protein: CASSSRRQISYNEQFF; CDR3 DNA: TGTGCCAGCAGCTCCAGACGACAGATTTCCTACAATGAGCAGTTCTTC
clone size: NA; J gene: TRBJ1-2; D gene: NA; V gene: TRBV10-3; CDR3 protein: CAISESGRMGGSYTF; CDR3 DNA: TGTGCCATCAGTGAGTCGGGGAGGATGGGGGGCAGCTACACCTTC
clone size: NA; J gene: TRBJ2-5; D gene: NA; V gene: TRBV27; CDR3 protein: CASRDGTALQETQYF; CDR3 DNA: TGTGCCAGCAGAGACGGGACCGCCCTCCAAGAGACCCAGTACTTC
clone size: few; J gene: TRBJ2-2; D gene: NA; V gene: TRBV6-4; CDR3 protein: CASSPQGTTGELFF; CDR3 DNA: TGTGCCAGCAGTCCTCAGGGGACCACCGGGGAGCTGTTTTTT
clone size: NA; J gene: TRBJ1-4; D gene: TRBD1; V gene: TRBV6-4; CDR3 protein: CASSKDRGEKLFF; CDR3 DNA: TGTGCCAGCAGTAAGGACAGGGGCGAAAAACTGTTTTTT
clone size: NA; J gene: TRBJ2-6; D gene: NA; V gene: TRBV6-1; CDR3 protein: CASSGWGSFNSGANVLTF; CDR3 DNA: TGTGCCAGCAGTGGGTGGGGAAGTTTTAACTCTGGGGCCAACGTCCTGACTTTC